This T cell receptor (beta chain) emerged from a study of cytomegalovirus exposure and HLA in healthy donors. The study, taken as a whole, reports: The listing of 160 or so TCR beta chains classed them as cytomegalovirus-associated.

With 3 bases clipped from V and 2 bases from J, the junction kept 7 bases outside the gene matches. CDR1 and CDR2 (germline): WSHSY, SAAADI. The CDR3 is 17 amino acids. The primer mix had 60 Vbeta and 13 Jbeta primers. Only in-frame clones appear in the TCRdb table, and some are missing; sequencing was by immunoSEQ multiplex PCR. The sample records about 150,000 clones, 65% to 75% being singletons. In the case of this clone: Its antigen is not identified.

The origin of this receptor is a man aged 18 to 30 in good health and CMV-seronegative. The source material was PBMCs. The V call is TRBV10-2, the J call TRBJ2-3; 11 nucleotides line up with TRBD2. In DNA form, the CDR3 reads TGCGCCAGCAGTGACATAGCGGGGGGGAAGAACACAGATACGCAGTATTTT. Its protein product is CASSDIAGGKNTDTQYF.